This entry is about one T cell receptor (beta chain). The Seattle site enrolled patients during active infection and followed them longitudinally. The data were taken from a study of blood T cell repertoires in COVID-19. Overall study context: The study drew acute and convalescent COVID-19 samples from the United States, Italy and Spain. The cDNA or gDNA used as material had been derived from T cells, B-cell-depleted T cells, or PBMCs.

The V and J ends lost 2 bases and 5 bases respectively, with 13 bases between them. The CDR3 has 14 amino acids. Germline V CDR1 and CDR2: GTSNPN, SVGIG (reference sequence). In the study's own analysis: Cell counts per sample came from amplifying reference gene primers. The table came from immunoSEQ multiplex PCR; TCRdb's copy has only in-frame clones and leaves some out. The V and J calls and clone size are taken from that table; D and trimming were inferred from the DNA. The sample records about 260,000 clones, 75% to 90% being singletons. The V and J genes are TRBV30 and TRBJ1-5; D not certain. The sequenced sample consisted of peripheral blood. The sequence derives from a woman in her 70s with COVID-19, enrolled during active disease. The CDR3 loop reads CAWSLDGRDQPQHF. Here the CDR3 DNA reads TGTGCCTGGAGTTTGGACGGGAGAGATCAGCCCCAGCATTTT.